This is a list of T cell receptor beta chains from one sample in a study of T cell repertoires in cytomegalovirus infection. TCRdb processed the reads anew with MiXCR; each CDR3 protein has one entry. The sample lists about 190,000 distinct CDR3 sequences, roughly 9% seen once, with roughly 4.8% in the top ten. Material: PBMCs. Receptor source: a human donor in good health (CMV status not recorded). Some clones in this sample may be carry-over from other donors' samples. CDR3s include the opening cysteine and the closing phenylalanine or tryptophan. A D gene is named only where the DNA matches it firmly. Part of the rows lack a size; the others show once, few, many or a class for expanded clones.

d_gene: NA
j_gene: TRBJ2-5
abundance: few
v_gene: TRBV28
CDR3nt: TGTGCCAGCAGTTTTCAGGCCGGGGAGACCCAGTACTTC
CDR3aa: CASSFQAGETQYF

d_gene: TRBD1
j_gene: TRBJ1-1
abundance: NA
v_gene: TRBV11-2
CDR3nt: TGTGCCAGCAGCCCGAGGACAGGGGCTCCCCTGCCTGAAGCTTTCTTT
CDR3aa: CASSPRTGAPLPEAFF

d_gene: NA
j_gene: TRBJ2-7
abundance: many
v_gene: TRBV11-2
CDR3nt: TGTGCCAGCAGCTTAGACGCTCCGGCCGTTACAGGCTACGAGCAGTACTTC
CDR3aa: CASSLDAPAVTGYEQYF

d_gene: NA
j_gene: TRBJ1-5
abundance: many
v_gene: TRBV28
CDR3nt: TGTGCCAGCAATACAATCTATCAGCCCCAGCATTTT
CDR3aa: CASNTIYQPQHF

d_gene: NA
j_gene: TRBJ1-6
abundance: NA
v_gene: TRBV7-2
CDR3nt: TGTGCCAGCAGCTTAGCGAAGGGTTCCCCCCTCCACTTT
CDR3aa: CASSLAKGSPLHF

d_gene: NA
j_gene: TRBJ2-3
abundance: few
v_gene: TRBV7-2
CDR3nt: TGTGCCAGCGGTTTCGTCGTTCATACGCAGTATTTT
CDR3aa: CASGFVVHTQYF

d_gene: TRBD2
j_gene: TRBJ2-1
abundance: NA
v_gene: TRBV6-4
CDR3nt: TGTGCCAGCAGTGACGGGCTCAGCGGGATGAATGAGCAGTTCTTC
CDR3aa: CASSDGLSGMNEQFF

d_gene: NA
j_gene: TRBJ2-2
abundance: NA
v_gene: TRBV10-3
CDR3nt: TGTGCCATCAGTGCTGGGGTTGACGGGGAGCTGTTTTTT
CDR3aa: CAISAGVDGELFF

d_gene: TRBD1
j_gene: TRBJ1-4
abundance: many
v_gene: TRBV4-1
CDR3nt: TGCGCCAGCAGCCATGAGGGACAGGGGGTTGAAAAACTGTTTTTT
CDR3aa: CASSHEGQGVEKLFF

d_gene: NA
j_gene: TRBJ2-2
abundance: NA
v_gene: TRBV12-3/TRBV12-4
CDR3nt: TGTGCCAGCAGTCTTTTCGCGCTAGACACCGGGGAGCTGTTTTTT
CDR3aa: CASSLFALDTGELFF

d_gene: NA
j_gene: TRBJ2-7
abundance: many
v_gene: TRBV10-3
CDR3nt: TGTGCCATCAGTGAGTATAGGGACGAGCAGTACTTC
CDR3aa: CAISEYRDEQYF

d_gene: TRBD2
j_gene: TRBJ2-1
abundance: NA
v_gene: TRBV5-3
CDR3nt: TGTGCCAGCAGCCTGACTAGCGGGGGCCAGTTCTTC
CDR3aa: CASSLTSGGQFF

d_gene: NA
j_gene: TRBJ1-3
abundance: few
v_gene: TRBV20-1
CDR3nt: TGCAGTGCTAGAAAGGGAGGCGGCTCTGGAAACACCATATATTTT
CDR3aa: CSARKGGGSGNTIYF

d_gene: NA
j_gene: TRBJ2-3
abundance: many
v_gene: TRBV28
CDR3nt: TGTGCCAGCGGACGACAGGCCCTCACAGATACGCAGTATTTT
CDR3aa: CASGRQALTDTQYF

d_gene: TRBD2
j_gene: TRBJ2-5
abundance: many
v_gene: TRBV7-2
CDR3nt: TGTGCCAGCAGCTTACAATGGCGGGGGGAGACCCAGTACTTC
CDR3aa: CASSLQWRGETQYF

d_gene: NA
j_gene: TRBJ2-2
abundance: many
v_gene: TRBV6-5
CDR3nt: TGTGCCAGCAGTTACTCGTTGAACACCGGGGAGCTGTTTTTT
CDR3aa: CASSYSLNTGELFF

d_gene: NA
j_gene: TRBJ2-1
abundance: NA
v_gene: TRBV24-1
CDR3nt: TGTGCCACCAGTGACCCAAATTTCGGGAGAGGGCCCTACAATGAGCAGTTCTTC
CDR3aa: CATSDPNFGRGPYNEQFF

d_gene: NA
j_gene: TRBJ2-2
abundance: many
v_gene: TRBV7-2
CDR3nt: TGTGCCAGCAGCTTAGCCTTTTCCACCGGGGAGCTGTTTTTT
CDR3aa: CASSLAFSTGELFF

d_gene: TRBD2
j_gene: TRBJ2-7
abundance: many
v_gene: TRBV7-9
CDR3nt: TGTGCCAGCAGCGCCGGACTAGCGGGGGTCTACGAGCAGTACTTC
CDR3aa: CASSAGLAGVYEQYF

d_gene: TRBD2
j_gene: TRBJ2-4
abundance: few
v_gene: TRBV20-1
CDR3nt: TGCAGTGCTAGGGCGACTAGCGGAAGAAACATTCAGTACTTC
CDR3aa: CSARATSGRNIQYF

d_gene: TRBD2
j_gene: TRBJ2-7
abundance: many
v_gene: TRBV5-4
CDR3nt: TGTGCCAGCAGCTTGTCTAGCGGGGGAGCCTACGAGCAGTACTTC
CDR3aa: CASSLSSGGAYEQYF

d_gene: NA
j_gene: TRBJ2-4
abundance: many
v_gene: TRBV7-2
CDR3nt: TGTGCCAGCAGCCCTCGGACGGGGATTACATCCAAAAACATTCAGTACTTC
CDR3aa: CASSPRTGITSKNIQYF

d_gene: NA
j_gene: TRBJ1-2
abundance: many
v_gene: TRBV12-5
CDR3nt: TGTGCTAGTGGTTTGGTATGGATAGGGCGTAATGGCGGCTACACCTTC
CDR3aa: CASGLVWIGRNGGYTF

d_gene: NA
j_gene: TRBJ1-6
abundance: few
v_gene: TRBV4-2
CDR3nt: TGTGCCAGCAGCCAAGGGCTGGAGGGGAGTTCACCCCTCCACTTT
CDR3aa: CASSQGLEGSSPLHF

d_gene: NA
j_gene: TRBJ2-5
abundance: NA
v_gene: TRBV6-2/TRBV6-3
CDR3nt: TGTGCCAGCAGTCCCACTGCAAACCAAGAGACCCAGTACTTC
CDR3aa: CASSPTANQETQYF

d_gene: NA
j_gene: TRBJ2-5
abundance: many
v_gene: TRBV2
CDR3nt: TGTGCCAGCAGTGATGTGGGAAAAGAGACCCAGTACTTC
CDR3aa: CASSDVGKETQYF

d_gene: NA
j_gene: TRBJ1-5
abundance: many
v_gene: TRBV7-2
CDR3nt: TGTGCCAGCAGCCCCTCATTCGGGGTATCCTTGGAGCCCCAGCATTTT
CDR3aa: CASSPSFGVSLEPQHF

d_gene: TRBD2
j_gene: TRBJ2-1
abundance: NA
v_gene: TRBV28
CDR3nt: TGTGCCAGCAGTTTTACCGGGACTAGCGAGTTCTTC
CDR3aa: CASSFTGTSEFF

d_gene: NA
j_gene: TRBJ1-6
abundance: few
v_gene: TRBV5-5
CDR3nt: TGTGCCAGCAGGACAGAGAGCTATAATTCACCCCTCCACTTT
CDR3aa: CASRTESYNSPLHF

d_gene: NA
j_gene: TRBJ2-7
abundance: NA
v_gene: TRBV28
CDR3nt: TGTGCCAGTGAGACGGGTACCTACGAGCAGTACTTC
CDR3aa: CASETGTYEQYF

d_gene: NA
j_gene: TRBJ2-3
abundance: few
v_gene: TRBV29-1
CDR3nt: TGCAGCGTTGAGAGCAGGGTTGGCACAGATACGCAGTATTTT
CDR3aa: CSVESRVGTDTQYF

d_gene: NA
j_gene: TRBJ1-1
abundance: many
v_gene: TRBV6-6
CDR3nt: TGTGCCAGCAGTTGGGAGGGGCAGGGTGTCCCTGAAGCTTTCTTT
CDR3aa: CASSWEGQGVPEAFF

d_gene: NA
j_gene: TRBJ1-1
abundance: many
v_gene: TRBV4-3
CDR3nt: TGCGCCAGCAGCCAAGATCTCGAGGGGGGGTGGGCTGAAGCTTTCTTT
CDR3aa: CASSQDLEGGWAEAFF

d_gene: TRBD2
j_gene: TRBJ2-3
abundance: many
v_gene: TRBV12-3/TRBV12-4
CDR3nt: TGTGCCAGCAGTCAACTAGCGGGGGCTAGCACAGATACGCAGTATTTT
CDR3aa: CASSQLAGASTDTQYF

d_gene: NA
j_gene: TRBJ2-1
abundance: NA
v_gene: TRBV3-1
CDR3nt: TGTGCCAGCAGCCAAGATTTGCCTAGCGATGAGCAGTTCTTC
CDR3aa: CASSQDLPSDEQFF

d_gene: TRBD2
j_gene: TRBJ2-5
abundance: many
v_gene: TRBV7-2
CDR3nt: TGTGCCAGCAGCTCGGGGGGGCCTGTGGAGACCCAGTACTTC
CDR3aa: CASSSGGPVETQYF

d_gene: NA
j_gene: TRBJ1-5
abundance: NA
v_gene: TRBV20-1
CDR3nt: TGCAGTGCTAAGTGGCAGAGCTATAGCAATCAGCCCCAGCATTTT
CDR3aa: CSAKWQSYSNQPQHF

d_gene: NA
j_gene: TRBJ2-2
abundance: many
v_gene: TRBV7-9
CDR3nt: TGTGCCAGCAGCCACGCAGGTCCGGACACCGGGGAGCTGTTTTTT
CDR3aa: CASSHAGPDTGELFF

d_gene: TRBD1
j_gene: TRBJ1-5
abundance: many
v_gene: TRBV28
CDR3nt: TGTGCCAGCAGTTGGACAGGGGGCAATCAGCCCCAGCATTTT
CDR3aa: CASSWTGGNQPQHF

d_gene: NA
j_gene: TRBJ2-7
abundance: few
v_gene: TRBV12-5
CDR3nt: TGTGCTAGTGGTTCGACACCGGACGAGCAGTACTTC
CDR3aa: CASGSTPDEQYF

d_gene: NA
j_gene: TRBJ2-1
abundance: once
v_gene: TRBV27
CDR3nt: TGTGCCAGCAGTCCATCCTCGACCGGAACTAGTGAGCAGTTCTTC
CDR3aa: CASSPSSTGTSEQFF

d_gene: NA
j_gene: TRBJ1-2
abundance: many
v_gene: TRBV28
CDR3nt: TGTGCCAGCAGTTGGCAAGCCCCCTATGGCTACACCTTC
CDR3aa: CASSWQAPYGYTF

d_gene: TRBD2
j_gene: TRBJ2-5
abundance: many
v_gene: TRBV28
CDR3nt: TGTGCCAGCAGCCTGACTAGCGGGGCTACCCAAGAGACCCAGTACTTC
CDR3aa: CASSLTSGATQETQYF